The 32 T cell receptor beta chains below all came from one sample that was sequenced in a study of beta chain features in type 1 diabetes. The entirety of the isolated RNA underwent reverse transcription, so expressed TCRB transcripts were sequenced. Using immunoSEQ multiplex PCR, the repertoire was profiled, and TCRdb retains in-frame clones only, with some absent. The sample lists some 250,000 clones, 27% occurring once. The material sequenced was central memory CD4+ T cells from blood. The receptors were gathered from a man aged 25-45 years in good health.

This clone has more than one count but fewer than ten. The rearrangement joins TRBV5-4 to TRBJ2-5, with 12 bases aligning to TRBD2. V gave up 0 bases and J gave up 0 bases; unmatched junction bases: 3. The CDR3 totals 17 residues. The V gene's germline CDR1 is SGHNT and CDR2 YYREEE (reference sequence). As DNA, the CDR3 is TGTGCCAGCAGCTTGGGGACTAGCGGGGCGTACCAAGAGACCCAGTACTTC. It specifies CASSLGTSGAYQETQYF.

This clone was observed at least ten times. The V and J genes are TRBV20-1 and TRBJ2-3; no firm D call. Germline CDR1 DFQATT, CDR2 SNEGSKA (reference sequence). The germline V and J ends were trimmed by 3 bases and 6 bases, with 7 bases remaining between them. This CDR3 spans 11 amino acids. The CDR3 loop reads CSASLKDTQYF. CDR3 sequence (DNA): TGCAGTGCTAGTCTCAAGGATACGCAGTATTTT.

Only a few counts were recorded for this clone. A read error may be the cause here, since a much bigger clone is one base away. J is TRBJ1-5 and V is TRBV25-1; D ambiguous. Germline V gene sequence: CDR1 MGHDK, CDR2 SYGVNS. Trimming pared 4 bases from V and 0 bases from J, leaving 4 bases between. The CDR3 spans 13 residues. The CDR3 sequence is CASSAYSNQPQHF. The CDR3 DNA sequence: TGTGCCAGCAGTGCGTATAGCAATCAGCCCCAGCATTTT. The whole variable domain, filled in from reference TRBV25-1 and TRBJ1-5, reads EADIYQTPRYLVIGTGKKITLECSQTMGHDKMYWYQQDPGMELHLIHYSYGVNSTEKGDLSSESTVSRIRTEHFPLTLESARPSHTSQYLCASSAYSNQPQHFGDGTRLSIL.

This clone was seen only a few times. The rearrangement links TRBV29-1 to TRBJ2-3; 9 nucleotides align to TRBD1. V gave up 2 bases and J gave up 13 bases; unmatched junction bases: 10. The germline V gene encodes CDR1 SQVTM and CDR2 ANQGSEA. The CDR3 runs to 13 residues. The CDR3 region is CSVETGGLAREYF. CDR3 DNA: TGCAGCGTTGAAACAGGGGGCCTAGCGAGAGAGTATTTT.

In its sample, this clone was seen a few times. The chain carries TRBV4-3 and TRBJ2-1; a weak D match, TRBD2 (6 bases). Deletions cut 0 bases from V and 15 bases from J, with 12 bases between. Germline CDR1 and CDR2: LGHNA and YSLEER. This CDR3 has 12 amino acids. The CDR3 bases are TGCGCCAGCAGCCAAGATCGGGGGAACCGGTTCTTC. Protein sequence: CASSQDRGNRFF.

The chain links TRBV10-3 to TRBJ2-1, with 9 bases fitting TRBD1. CDR1 is ENHRY and CDR2 is SYGVKD in the germline V gene. The CDR3 is 14 residues long. The ends lost 4 bases at V and 6 bases at J; junction bases unmatched: 4. In DNA form, the CDR3 reads TGTGCCATCAGTGGGACAGGGGAGGGCAATGAGCAGTTCTTC. Encoded protein: CAISGTGEGNEQFF.

For the CDR3, the DNA is TGTGCCTGCCAAAGGAGGGGGGAAAAACTGTTTTTT. Residues: CACQRRGEKLFF. J is TRBJ1-4 and V is TRBV30; a weak D match, TRBD1 (6 bases). This CDR3 has 12 residues. V was trimmed by 6 bases and J by 8 bases, leaving 13 bases between them. Germline CDR1 and CDR2: GTSNPN and SVGIG (reference sequence).

The CDR3 loop reads CASSLQQDGTGELFF. In DNA form, the CDR3 reads TGCGCCAGCAGCTTACAACAGGACGGGACCGGGGAGCTGTTTTTT. The chain couples TRBV5-1 to TRBJ2-2, with D possibly being TRBD1 (5 bases). V lost 2 bases to trimming and J lost 5 bases, with 13 bases between them. The CDR3 loop spans 15 amino acids. Germline V gene sequence: CDR1 SGHRS, CDR2 YFSETQ.

The chain has TRBV7-2 and TRBJ2-3; 11 nucleotides align to TRBD2. The CDR3 covers 19 residues. Germline CDR1 SGHTA, CDR2 FQGNSA. J lost 5 bases, V lost 5 bases, and 18 bases had no gene match. The CDR3, as DNA: TGTGCCAGCAGCCAAACCCTTACTAGCGGGAGTTCCTTGGGAGATACGCAGTATTTT. Translated, it gives CASSQTLTSGSSLGDTQYF.

With regard to this clone: The same CDR3 also results from other DNA sequences found in this sample. The J gene is TRBJ2-5, the V gene TRBV6-5; TRBD1 aligns across 7 bases. The germline CDR1 and CDR2 sequences are MNHEY and SVGAGI. The ends lost 5 bases at V and 2 bases at J; junction bases unmatched: 5. This CDR3 is 14 amino acids long. CDR3 DNA sequence: TGTGCCAGCAGTCGACGACAGGGTCAAGAGACCCAGTACTTC. Residues: CASSRRQGQETQYF.

This sequence joins TRBV6-1 and TRBJ2-7, with TRBD1 matching 8 bases. The V segment lost 0 bases and the J segment 3 bases; nucleotides outside the gene matches: 1. The CDR3 is 14 amino acids. Germline V gives CDR1 MNHNS, CDR2 SASEGT. The CDR3 DNA follows: TGTGCCAGCAGTGAAGCGACAGGGGTCTACGAGCAGTACTTC. This gives the protein CASSEATGVYEQYF.

The genes are TRBV5-4 and TRBJ2-7, with D tentatively TRBD1 or TRBD2 (6 bases each). Germline CDR1 SGHNT, CDR2 YYREEE (reference sequence). The ends were cut back, 0 bases at V and 5 bases at J, with 9 bases in the middle. CDR3 size: 13 residues. This chain's CDR3 is CASSLDREDEQYF. In DNA, the CDR3 is TGTGCCAGCAGCTTGGACAGGGAGGACGAGCAGTACTTC.

In its sample, this clone was seen a few times. V is TRBV29-1 and J is TRBJ1-1, with D perhaps TRBD1 (5 bases). V lost 5 bases to trimming and J lost 5 bases, with 15 bases between them. Germline CDR1 SQVTM, CDR2 ANQGSEA. The CDR3 extends over 13 amino acids. The DNA for the CDR3 is TGCAGCGTTAGAGACCCGGGGGGGACTGAAGCTTTCTTT. It yields the protein CSVRDPGGTEAFF. Complete variable domain (other parts from reference TRBV29-1 and TRBJ1-1): SAVISQKPSRDICQRGTSLTIQCQVDSQVTMMFWYRQQPGQSLTLIATANQGSEATYESGFVIDKFPISRPNLTFSTLTVSNMSPEDSSIYLCSVRDPGGTEAFFGQGTRLTVV.

The chain joins TRBV11-2 to TRBJ1-5, with D unresolved. Deletions cut 5 bases from V and 3 bases from J, with 8 bases between. The CDR3 is 13 amino acids. Germline CDR1 SGHAT, CDR2 FQNNGV. The CDR3 sequence: CASSGQTNQPQHF. Written as DNA, the CDR3 is TGTGCCAGCAGCGGCCAAACCAATCAGCCCCAGCATTTT.

This clone has just a few counts. The chain couples TRBV2 to TRBJ1-1; D uncertain. CDR1 and CDR2 (germline): SNHLY, FYNNEI. This CDR3 spans 11 amino acids. V was clipped by 0 bases and J by 12 bases, with 8 bases between them. CDR3 bases: TGTGCCAGCAGTGAAGCGTTAGGTTCTTTCTTT. This encodes CASSEALGSFF.

This clone was seen only a few times. This chain joins TRBV5-8 and TRBJ1-6; D gene ambiguous. The V end was cut by 4 bases, the J end by 7 bases, with 12 bases between. This CDR3 is 14 amino acids long. Germline V CDR1 and CDR2: SGHTS, YDEGEE. CDR3 DNA: TGTGCCAGCAGCCCCTTGCAAGTCAATTCACCCCTCCACTTT. It specifies CASSPLQVNSPLHF.

The chain joins TRBV7-2 to TRBJ2-1; the D gene could be TRBD1 or TRBD2 (5 bases each). CDR3 length: 11 amino acids. Germline V gene sequence: CDR1 SGHTA, CDR2 FQGNSA. Trimming took off 10 bases at V and 8 bases at J, with 12 bases between the two ends. CDR3 sequence (DNA): TGTGCCACCCCCCAGGGAGATGAGCAGTTCTTC. Its protein product is CATPQGDEQFF.

This sequence joins TRBV6-5 and TRBJ2-1; 8 bases are a match to TRBD2. Germline lookup yields CDR1 MNHEY and CDR2 SVGAGI. With 6 bases clipped from V and 1 base from J, the junction kept 5 bases outside the gene matches. This CDR3 is 15 amino acids long. CDR3 bases: TGTGCCAGCAGCTTGACTAGCGTTTCCTACAATGAGCAGTTCTTC. This gives the protein CASSLTSVSYNEQFF.

This clone was seen more than once but under ten times. This chain uses TRBV30 with TRBJ2-7, with D unresolved. The CDR3 spans 11 residues. Trimming removed 2 bases at V and 3 bases at J, with 5 bases between. Germline loops: CDR1 GTSNPN, CDR2 SVGIG (reference sequence). CDR3 sequence reads: CAWSLNYEQYF. DNA of the CDR3: TGTGCCTGGAGTCTGAACTACGAGCAGTACTTC. The variable domain in full, with the rest retrieved from reference TRBV30 and TRBJ2-7, is SQTIHQWPATLVQPVGSPLSLECTVEGTSNPNLYWYRQAAGRGLQLLFYSVGIGQISSEVPQNLSASRPQDRQFILSSKKLLLSDSGFYLCAWSLNYEQYFGPGTRLTVT.

Remarks on this clone: At one boundary the junction diverges from the germline segment, which might be a read error. The V call is TRBV5-1, the J call TRBJ2-1; D uncertain. This CDR3 region has 15 residues. Germline CDR1 SGHRS, CDR2 YFSETQ. In nucleotides, the CDR3 is TGCGTCAGCAGCTTGGAAGCGAACTCCTACAATGAGCAGTTCTTC. It translates to CVSSLEANSYNEQFF.

This chain links TRBV6-5 with TRBJ2-7, with D possibly TRBD2 on 6 matching bases. Trimming removed 4 bases from V and 3 bases from J, with 13 bases in between. CDR1 MNHEY and CDR2 SVGAGI come from the germline V gene. The CDR3 runs to 14 residues. The chain's CDR3 is CASSSLAAGYEQYF. CDR3 bases: TGTGCCAGCAGTTCCTTAGCGGCCGGCTACGAGCAGTACTTC.

This clone appeared a few times. The V and J genes are TRBV11-2 and TRBJ2-1; D remains ambiguous. V lost 1 base and J 13 bases, leaving 14 bases between the germline ends. The germline V gene encodes CDR1 SGHAT and CDR2 FQNNGV. This CDR3 is built from 13 residues. CDR3 bases: TGTGCCAGCAGCTTAGTTGGTAGCCAAAGACAGTTCTTC. Amino acid sequence: CASSLVGSQRQFF.

A few counts support this clone. This sequence joins TRBV10-3 and TRBJ2-5; D is uncertain. V was cut by 6 bases and J by 1 base, with 9 bases left in between. The CDR3 has 13 residues. Germline CDR1 and CDR2: ENHRY and SYGVKD. CDR3 in DNA: TGTGCCATCAGCAAGGCCACCCAAGAGACCCAGTACTTC. Residues: CAISKATQETQYF.

The gene calls are TRBV2 and TRBJ1-5, with no clear D. From germline, CDR1 is SNHLY and CDR2 FYNNEI. Trimming stripped 7 bases from V and 1 base from J, with 11 bases between. This CDR3 is built from 14 residues. CDR3 sequence: CASTGAGSNQPQHF. CDR3 DNA sequence: TGTGCCAGCACCGGAGCCGGGAGCAATCAGCCCCAGCATTTT.

This clone was recorded a few times. The chain links TRBV15 to TRBJ2-3; D not resolved. From germline, CDR1 is LNHNV and CDR2 YYDKDF (reference sequence). Trimming took off 5 bases at V and 9 bases at J, with 12 bases between the two ends. CDR3 size: 12 residues. Here the CDR3 DNA reads TGTGCCACCAGCCCCCCTGTCGGCACGCAGTATTTT. Its translation: CATSPPVGTQYF.

The table lists this clone with a few counts. The V and J genes are TRBV7-2 and TRBJ2-3; D gene unclear. The V and J ends lost 6 bases and 1 base respectively, with 17 bases between them. The germline V gene encodes CDR1 SGHTA and CDR2 FQGNSA. The CDR3 has 16 residues. The CDR3 reads CASSRRSGSGTDTQYF. CDR3 DNA: TGTGCCAGCAGTCGCCGGTCGGGCTCTGGCACAGATACGCAGTATTTT.

The table lists this clone with a few counts. The genes are TRBV7-7 and TRBJ2-5; a weak D match, TRBD2 (5 bases). The CDR3 covers 13 residues. V shed 3 bases and J shed 5 bases, with 10 bases lying between them. Germline V gene sequence: CDR1 SSHAT, CDR2 FNYEAQ (reference sequence). The CDR3 DNA reads TGTGCCAGCAGCTTGTTGGTAGCGGAGACCCAGTACTTC. Protein: CASSLLVAETQYF. The full variable domain, rest sourced from reference TRBV7-7 and TRBJ2-5, is GAGVSQSPRYKVTKRGQDVTLRCDPISSHATLYWYQQALGQGPEFLTYFNYEAQPDKSGLPSDRFSAERPEGSISTLTIQRTEQRDSAMYRCASSLLVAETQYFGPGTRLLVL.

This clone has only a few counts. The chain recombines TRBV29-1 with TRBJ1-1; 8 bases line up with TRBD1. Germline assignment: CDR1 SQVTM and CDR2 ANQGSEA. The length of the CDR3 is 12 residues. J lost 5 bases, V lost 8 bases, and 7 bases had no gene match. CDR3 loop: CSIDRGRTEAFF. The CDR3 DNA reads TGCAGCATCGACAGGGGACGGACTGAAGCTTTCTTT.

This chain connects TRBV19 to TRBJ2-1; 7 bases map to TRBD2. Germline assignment: CDR1 LNHDA and CDR2 SQIVND (reference sequence). The CDR3 runs to 15 residues. V was clipped by 3 bases and J by 5 bases; unmatched bases: 7. The DNA for the CDR3 is TGTGCCAGTAGTATCACCGGGACTACTGACAATGAGCAGTTCTTC. It specifies CASSITGTTDNEQFF. The whole variable domain, remainder taken from reference TRBV19 and TRBJ2-1, is DGGITQSPKYLFRKEGQNVTLSCEQNLNHDAMYWYRQDPGQGLRLIYYSQIVNDFQKGDIAEGYSVSREKKESFPLTVTSAQKNPTAFYLCASSITGTTDNEQFFGPGTRLTVL.

This clone turned up a few times. The chain links TRBV7-9 to TRBJ2-1; no firm D call. V lost 4 bases to trimming and J lost 8 bases, with 6 bases between them. CDR1 and CDR2 from the germline V gene are SEHNR and FQNEAQ (reference sequence). This CDR3 has 11 amino acids. For the CDR3, the DNA is TGTGCCAGCAGCTCCCAGGATGAGCAGTTCTTC. It yields the protein CASSSQDEQFF.

The chain links TRBV5-1 to TRBJ2-1; 7 nucleotides line up with TRBD1. The CDR3 is made up of 15 amino acids. V was pared by 2 bases and J by 5 bases, with 7 bases of the junction left unmatched. CDR1 SGHRS and CDR2 YFSETQ come from the germline V gene. The CDR3 loop is CASSFEGARNNEQFF. The CDR3 nucleotides read TGCGCCAGCAGCTTTGAGGGGGCGCGGAACAATGAGCAGTTCTTC. The entire variable domain, with the rest obtained from reference TRBV5-1 and TRBJ2-1, is as follows: KAGVTQTPRYLIKTRGQQVTLSCSPISGHRSVSWYQQTPGQGLQFLFEYFSETQRNKGNFPGRFSGRQFSNSRSEMNVSTLELGDSALYLCASSFEGARNNEQFFGPGTRLTVL.

J is TRBJ2-3 and V is TRBV9; perhaps TRBD2 as D (6 bases). The CDR3 sequence is 15 residues long. Trimming cost V 4 bases and J 2 bases, with 14 bases left between them. Germline V gene data show CDR1 as SGDLS and CDR2 as YYNGEE. CDR3 coding DNA: TGTGCCAGCAGCAACGGGGCGGGGCTCACAGATACGCAGTATTTT. Translation gives CASSNGAGLTDTQYF.